Judged by frequency, the clone carrying this T cell receptor (beta chain) is medium-sized. Its matching antigen is unknown. This sample was taken from a study of T cell clusters in autoimmune cytopenias. Study-wide results and limits: Clustering suggested that physiological T cell clusters were missing in primary autoimmune cytopenia patients.

TRB was amplified from approximately 230 ng of peripheral blood genomic DNA per sample. One tube held mixed TRB-A and TRB-B primer pools for touch-down PCR. Using the multiplex PCR reads, TCRdb records one entry per CDR3 protein without DNA. In total, the table holds roughly 890 distinct CDR3 sequences. CDR3 size: 14 residues. These data were also filed under a second study, of T cell repertoires in aging, cancer and after chemotherapy.

The TCR was taken from a human donor with chronic lymphocytic leukemia. This chain uses TRBV21-1 with TRBJ1-2. TRBV21-1 is annotated as a pseudogene. The sample taken for sequencing was peripheral blood. This CDR3 is CASSKELAASGYTF.